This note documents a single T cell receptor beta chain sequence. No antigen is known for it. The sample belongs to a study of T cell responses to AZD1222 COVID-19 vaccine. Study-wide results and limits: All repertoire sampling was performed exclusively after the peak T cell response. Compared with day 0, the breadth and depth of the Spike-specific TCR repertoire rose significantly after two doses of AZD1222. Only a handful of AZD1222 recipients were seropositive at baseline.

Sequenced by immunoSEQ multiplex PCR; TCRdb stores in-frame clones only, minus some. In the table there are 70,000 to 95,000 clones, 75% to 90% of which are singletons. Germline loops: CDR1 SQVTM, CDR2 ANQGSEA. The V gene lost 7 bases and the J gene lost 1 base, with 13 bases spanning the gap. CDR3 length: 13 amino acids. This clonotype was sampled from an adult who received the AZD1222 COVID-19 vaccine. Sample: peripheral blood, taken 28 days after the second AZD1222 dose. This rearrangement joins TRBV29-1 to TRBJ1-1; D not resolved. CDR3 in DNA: TGCAGCGCCTACACCCCGGAGAACACTGAAGCTTTCTTT. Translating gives CSAYTPENTEAFF.